Presented here are 28 T cell receptor beta chains from one specimen sequenced in a study of regulatory T cells in long-lasting Graves disease. The time point is: newly diagnosed GD, antithyroid drugs for less than 3 months. The TCR library was made from RNA that had been extracted from PBMCs in TRIzol. iRepertoire HTBI primers and Arm-PCR of CDR3 regions built TCR beta libraries. TCRdb reprocessed the multiplex PCR reads via MiXCR and lists one record per CDR3 protein. The sample contains about 500,000 distinct CDR3 sequences, 16% of which appear only once. These data were likewise used in another study, on T cells in Graves' hyperthyroidism and ophthalmopathy.

The sequencing used peripheral blood mononuclear cells (PBMCs), collected at new diagnosis, from a patient treated with antithyroid drugs. These receptors came from a man in his forties with Graves disease.

This clonotype was observed a few times. This chain joins TRBV6-2 or TRBV6-3 and TRBJ1-6; D unresolved. This CDR3 spans 14 amino acids. V was pared by 4 bases and J by 7 bases, with 11 bases between. CDR1 is MNHEY and CDR2 is SVGEGT in the germline V gene. CDR3 in DNA: TGTGCCAGCAGTTCCCAGGTGTCAAATTCACCCCTCCACTTT. Translating it yields CASSSQVSNSPLHF.

The chain combines TRBV7-9 with TRBJ1-1; D not resolved. CDR1 is SEHNR and CDR2 is FQNEAQ in the germline V gene (reference sequence). V lost 5 bases and J lost 7, with 14 bases in between. The CDR3 has 13 amino acids. CDR3 residues: CASSPDIKIEAFF. The CDR3 region has the DNA TGTGCCAGCAGCCCAGACATCAAGATTGAAGCTTTCTTT.

This clonotype was picked up many times. V and J are TRBV30 and TRBJ2-7, with no clear D. Trimming cost V 0 bases and J 7 bases, with 10 bases left between them. CDR3 length: 12 amino acids. Per germline, CDR1 GTSNPN and CDR2 SVGIG (reference sequence). The CDR3 spells CAWSVSKAEQYF. The CDR3 bases are TGTGCCTGGAGTGTATCGAAGGCTGAGCAGTACTTC. The whole variable domain, remainder taken from reference TRBV30 and TRBJ2-7, is SQTIHQWPATLVQPVGSPLSLECTVEGTSNPNLYWYRQAAGRGLQLLFYSVGIGQISSEVPQNLSASRPQDRQFILSSKKLLLSDSGFYLCAWSVSKAEQYFGPGTRLTVT.

The chain uses TRBV28 and TRBJ1-5; D gene uncertain. Germline V CDR1 and CDR2: MDHEN, SYDVKM. The CDR3 has 12 residues. The V and J ends lost 5 bases and 4 bases respectively, with 6 bases between them. CDR3 sequence reads: CASSPVNQPQHF. Written as DNA, the CDR3 is TGTGCCAGCAGTCCTGTAAATCAGCCCCAGCATTTT.

Regarding this clonotype: This sequence may be a read error, since a much larger clone differs from it by one base. The chain uses TRBV12-3 or TRBV12-4 and TRBJ2-7; TRBD2 matches 9 bases. This CDR3 region has 14 residues. CDR3 loop: CASSFQLAGYERYF. The DNA of the CDR3 is TGTGCCAGCAGTTTTCAACTAGCGGGCTACGAGCGGTACTTC.

V is TRBV19 and J is TRBJ2-5, with 8 bases aligning to TRBD1. Germline V lookup: CDR1 LNHDA, CDR2 SQIVND (reference sequence). The CDR3 sequence is 12 residues long. Trimming removed 9 bases from V and 3 bases from J; junction bases left unmatched: 3. The CDR3 loop reads CASRTGKETQYF. The CDR3 DNA is TGTGCCAGCAGGACAGGGAAAGAGACCCAGTACTTC.

This chain connects TRBV2 to TRBJ1-3; D remains ambiguous. This CDR3 is 15 amino acids long. The germline V gene encodes CDR1 SNHLY and CDR2 FYNNEI. V shed 5 bases and J shed 0 bases, with 11 bases lying between them. CDR3 amino acids: CASSSLGSSGNTIYF. The CDR3 DNA follows: TGTGCCAGCAGTTCTCTAGGCAGCTCTGGAAACACCATATATTTT.

There are many counts of this clonotype. This sequence joins TRBV3-1 and TRBJ2-3; D ambiguous. Trimming left V 0 bases short and J 7 bases short, with 8 bases between. The CDR3 covers 13 residues. The V gene's germline CDR1 is LGHDT and CDR2 YNNKEL (reference sequence). CDR3 nucleotides: TGTGCCAGCAGCCAAGATGGCGGTTATACGCAGTATTTT. As protein: CASSQDGGYTQYF.

This clonotype was found many times. The chain uses TRBV7-9 and TRBJ2-7; 10 bases fit TRBD2. Looked up from germline, CDR1 is SEHNR and CDR2 is FQNEAQ (reference sequence). Unmatched junction bases numbered 9, after V lost 6 bases and J lost 7 bases. This CDR3 has 14 residues. CDR3 in amino acids: CASSQAGGSEEQYF. CDR3 DNA: TGTGCCAGCAGTCAAGCGGGAGGGTCGGAAGAGCAGTACTTC.

The rearrangement links TRBV29-1 to TRBJ2-1, with 10 bases aligning to TRBD2. V was clipped by 6 bases and J by 6 bases; unmatched bases: 8. The CDR3 covers 14 residues. Germline loops: CDR1 SQVTM, CDR2 ANQGSEA. The CDR3 DNA is TGCAGCGTCGGAATACTAGCGGGGAGCAATGAGCAGTTCTTC. It specifies CSVGILAGSNEQFF.

The rearrangement joins TRBV12-5 to TRBJ2-7; 15 positions match TRBD2. The CDR3 consists of 18 residues. Unmatched junction bases numbered 11, after V lost 3 bases and J lost 5 bases. CDR1 is LGHNT and CDR2 is FRNRAP in the germline V gene. DNA of the CDR3: TGTGCTAGTGGTTTCCTCCAACTGGGACTAGCGGGAGGCCACGAGCAGTACTTC. It specifies CASGFLQLGLAGGHEQYF.

This clonotype was observed a few times. This rearrangement joins TRBV27 to TRBJ1-1; D may be TRBD1 (6 bases). Germline CDR1 is MNHEY and CDR2 is SMNVEV (reference sequence). CDR3 length: 14 residues. The V and J ends lost 3 bases and 3 bases respectively, with 11 bases between them. The CDR3 spells CASSFQGRDTEAFF. CDR3 DNA sequence: TGTGCCAGCAGTTTCCAGGGGCGAGACACTGAAGCTTTCTTT.

This chain joins TRBV5-1 and TRBJ2-3; 9 bases line up with TRBD1. Germline lookup yields CDR1 SGHRS and CDR2 YFSETQ. V shed 5 bases and J 0 bases; nucleotides not matched to a gene: 7. The CDR3 consists of 16 residues. CDR3 nucleotides: TGCGCCAGCAGTTCGGATGGACAGGGGAGCACAGATACGCAGTATTTT. As protein: CASSSDGQGSTDTQYF.

This clonotype was observed a handful of times. Possible read error: a much larger clone is one base away. The V and J genes are TRBV20-1 and TRBJ2-2; D gene ambiguous. CDR3 length equals 13 residues. In germline, CDR1 is DFQATT, CDR2 SNEGSKA (reference sequence). DNA for the CDR3: TGCGGTGCTAGAGCCCGGAACACCGGGGAGCTGTTTTTT. Translation gives CGARARNTGELFF.

At least ten counts were recorded for this clonotype. The J gene is TRBJ2-7, the V gene TRBV30, with D maybe TRBD2 (5 bases). The germline CDR1 and CDR2 sequences are GTSNPN and SVGIG (reference sequence). Trimming pared 0 bases from V and 0 bases from J, leaving 9 bases between. This CDR3 region has 14 residues. CDR3 region: CAWSVRRDSYEQYF. CDR3 nucleotide sequence: TGTGCCTGGAGTGTAAGACGGGACTCCTACGAGCAGTACTTC.

The chain's CDR3 is CASSSPDRNTGELFF. DNA of the CDR3: TGTGCCAGCAGTTCCCCGGACAGGAACACCGGGGAGCTGTTTTTT. This chain joins TRBV27 and TRBJ2-2; possibly TRBD1 for D (6 bases). CDR3 length: 15 amino acids. Germline values: CDR1 MNHEY, CDR2 SMNVEV (reference sequence). Trimming removed 4 bases from V and 1 base from J, with 10 bases in between.

This clonotype has at least ten counts. CDR3 sequence (DNA): TGTGCCTGGAGTGTACCCAGGAGCTCTGGAAACACCATATATTTT. This sequence encodes CAWSVPRSSGNTIYF. V gene TRBV30 combines with J gene TRBJ1-3; no clear D. V shed 0 bases and J shed 0 bases, with 9 bases lying between them. CDR1 is GTSNPN and CDR2 is SVGIG in the germline V gene (reference sequence). CDR3 length equals 15 residues.

This clonotype was seen only a few times. This chain links TRBV5-1 with TRBJ2-7; D unresolved. V lost 0 bases and J 3 bases, leaving 16 bases between the germline ends. The CDR3 has 16 amino acids. The V gene's germline CDR1 is SGHRS and CDR2 YFSETQ. CDR3 protein: CASSLAPQQAGYEQYF. For the CDR3, the DNA is TGCGCCAGCAGCTTGGCACCCCAGCAAGCTGGCTACGAGCAGTACTTC. Using reference TRBV5-1 and TRBJ2-7 for the parts outside the CDR3, the full variable domain is KAGVTQTPRYLIKTRGQQVTLSCSPISGHRSVSWYQQTPGQGLQFLFEYFSETQRNKGNFPGRFSGRQFSNSRSEMNVSTLELGDSALYLCASSLAPQQAGYEQYFGPGTRLTVT.

Turning to this clonotype: With a much larger clone just one base away, this may be a read error. The V call is TRBV5-1, the J call TRBJ1-5; D is uncertain. Germline CDR1 reads SGHRS; CDR2 reads YFSETQ. The CDR3 totals 15 residues. This chain's CDR3 is CTSKVDVISNQPQHF. CDR3 in DNA: TGCACCAGCAAGGTGGACGTAATTAGCAATCAGCCCCAGCATTTT.

This clonotype came up a few times. CDR3 sequence: CASSQEAGSEAFF. CDR3 nucleotide sequence: TGTGCCAGCAGCCAAGAGGCAGGGAGTGAAGCTTTCTTT. J is TRBJ1-1 and V is TRBV3-1, with D perhaps matching TRBD1 (5 bases). The germline CDR1 and CDR2 sequences are LGHDT and YNNKEL (reference sequence). This CDR3 comprises 13 residues. V shed 0 bases and J shed 7 bases, with 9 bases lying between them.

The rearrangement joins TRBV20-1 to TRBJ2-7, with 7 positions matching TRBD2. The CDR3 contains 13 residues. V lost 3 bases to trimming and J lost 3 bases; unmatched junction nucleotides: 5. The germline gives CDR1 DFQATT, CDR2 SNEGSKA (reference sequence). The DNA for the CDR3 is TGCAGTGCTAGTTCGGGCGGGGGCTACGAGCAGTACTTC. Protein product: CSASSGGGYEQYF.

Of note for this clonotype: Germline and junction disagree at one end, which may indicate a read error. The chain couples TRBV24-1 to TRBJ2-1, with D unclear. Germline CDR1 is KGHDR and CDR2 is SFDVKD. The CDR3 covers 16 residues. The chain's CDR3 is CTTSDSRPRSYNEQFF. The CDR3 coding sequence is TGTACCACCAGTGATTCGAGGCCTCGCTCCTACAATGAGCAGTTCTTC.

In its sample, this clonotype was seen a few times. The CDR3: CSARDGGNYNEQFF. The CDR3 DNA reads as TGCAGTGCTAGAGATGGTGGGAACTACAATGAGCAGTTCTTC. This chain uses TRBV20-1 with TRBJ2-1; no clear D. The CDR3 is made up of 14 amino acids. Germline CDR1 DFQATT, CDR2 SNEGSKA (reference sequence). The V end lost 0 bases, the J end lost 3 bases, and 9 bases lay between the germline ends.

Many counts were recorded for this clonotype. The chain uses TRBV6-1 and TRBJ1-6, with 7 bases fitting TRBD1. Germline CDR1 is MNHNS and CDR2 is SASEGT. V was pared by 6 bases and J by 14 bases, with 10 bases of the junction left unmatched. The CDR3 loop spans 13 amino acids. The CDR3 region has the DNA TGTGCCAGCAGAAACGCAGGGGGGCCGGCCCTCCACTTT. It translates to CASRNAGGPALHF.

This clonotype has a count of ten or more. The chain uses TRBV20-1 and TRBJ2-5; weak D call: TRBD2 (6 bases). From germline, CDR1 is DFQATT and CDR2 SNEGSKA (reference sequence). V was shortened by 6 bases and J by 0 bases, with 8 bases between the two germline ends. The CDR3 covers 12 residues. CDR3 in amino acids: CSARTNQETQYF. In nucleotides, the CDR3 is TGCAGTGCGAGGACTAACCAAGAGACCCAGTACTTC.

This chain connects TRBV7-9 to TRBJ2-2; the D is unclear. Germline V gene lookup returns CDR1 SEHNR and CDR2 FQNEAQ (reference sequence). Trimming pared 4 bases from V and 5 bases from J, leaving 8 bases between. CDR3 size: 13 residues. CDR3 bases: TGTGCCAGCAGCTCGAGACTTACCGGGGAGCTGTTTTTT. Its protein product is CASSSRLTGELFF.

This clonotype has at least ten counts. J is TRBJ2-1 and V is TRBV11-1; D remains unclear. Germline loops: CDR1 SGHAT, CDR2 FQDESV (reference sequence). The CDR3 length is 15 residues. V was cut by 5 bases and J by 5 bases, with 16 bases left in between. The CDR3 here is CASSPNLMGDNEQFF. CDR3 in DNA: TGTGCCAGCAGCCCCAACCTGATGGGTGACAATGAGCAGTTCTTC.

The rearrangement joins TRBV5-1 to TRBJ2-2; D is ambiguous. V lost 1 base and J lost 0, with 7 bases in between. Germline V gives CDR1 SGHRS, CDR2 YFSETQ. This CDR3 region has 15 residues. CDR3 residues: CASSLMRPNTGELFF. The CDR3 DNA reads as TGCGCCAGCAGCTTGATGCGGCCGAACACCGGGGAGCTGTTTTTT.